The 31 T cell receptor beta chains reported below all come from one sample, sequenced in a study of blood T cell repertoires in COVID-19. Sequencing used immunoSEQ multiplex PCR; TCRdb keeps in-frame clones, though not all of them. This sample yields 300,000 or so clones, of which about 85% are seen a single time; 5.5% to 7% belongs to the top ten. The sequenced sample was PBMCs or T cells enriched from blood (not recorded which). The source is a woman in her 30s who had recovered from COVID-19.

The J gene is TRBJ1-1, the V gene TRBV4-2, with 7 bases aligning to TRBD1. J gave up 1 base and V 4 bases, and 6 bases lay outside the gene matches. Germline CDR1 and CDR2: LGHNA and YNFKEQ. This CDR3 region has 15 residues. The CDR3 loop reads CASSREGARNTEAFF. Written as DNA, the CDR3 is TGTGCCAGCAGCCGAGAGGGGGCGAGGAACACTGAAGCTTTCTTT.

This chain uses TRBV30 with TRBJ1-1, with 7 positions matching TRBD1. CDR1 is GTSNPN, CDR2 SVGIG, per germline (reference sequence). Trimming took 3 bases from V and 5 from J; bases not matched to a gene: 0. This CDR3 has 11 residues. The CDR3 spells CAWRTGTEAFF. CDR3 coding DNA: TGTGCCTGGAGGACAGGGACTGAAGCTTTCTTT.

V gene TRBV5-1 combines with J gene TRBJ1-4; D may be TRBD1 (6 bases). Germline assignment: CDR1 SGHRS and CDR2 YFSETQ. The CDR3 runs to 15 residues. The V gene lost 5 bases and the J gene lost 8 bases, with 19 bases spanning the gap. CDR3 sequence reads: CASRLTGLEEEKLFF. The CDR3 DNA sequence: TGCGCCAGCAGGCTCACAGGGTTGGAGGAGGAAAAACTGTTTTTT.

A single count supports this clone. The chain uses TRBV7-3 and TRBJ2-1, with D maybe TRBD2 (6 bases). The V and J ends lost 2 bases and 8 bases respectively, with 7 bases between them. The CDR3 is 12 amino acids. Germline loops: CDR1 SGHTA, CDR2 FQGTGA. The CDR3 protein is CASSLGGYEQFF. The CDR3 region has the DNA TGTGCCAGCAGCTTAGGGGGGTATGAGCAGTTCTTC.

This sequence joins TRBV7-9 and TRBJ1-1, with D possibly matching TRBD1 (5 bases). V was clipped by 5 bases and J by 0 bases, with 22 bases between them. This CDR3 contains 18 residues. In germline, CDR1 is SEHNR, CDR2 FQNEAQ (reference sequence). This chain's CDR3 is CASSPLGGTRGVNTEAFF. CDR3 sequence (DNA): TGTGCCAGCAGCCCCTTGGGGGGAACGCGGGGAGTGAACACTGAAGCTTTCTTT.

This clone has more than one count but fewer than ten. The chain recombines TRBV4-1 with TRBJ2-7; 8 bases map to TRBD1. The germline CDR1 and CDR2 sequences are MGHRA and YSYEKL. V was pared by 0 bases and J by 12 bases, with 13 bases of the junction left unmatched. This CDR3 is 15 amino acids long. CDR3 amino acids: CASSQEFGTGRGSYF. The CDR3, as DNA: TGCGCCAGCAGCCAAGAATTTGGGACAGGACGTGGATCGTACTTC.

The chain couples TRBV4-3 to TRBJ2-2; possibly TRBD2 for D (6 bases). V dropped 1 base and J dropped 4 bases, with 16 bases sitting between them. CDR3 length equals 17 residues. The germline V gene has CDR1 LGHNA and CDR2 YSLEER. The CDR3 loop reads CASSQALGGASTGELFF. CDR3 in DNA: TGCGCCAGCAGCCAAGCCCTTGGCGGGGCTTCCACCGGGGAGCTGTTTTTT.

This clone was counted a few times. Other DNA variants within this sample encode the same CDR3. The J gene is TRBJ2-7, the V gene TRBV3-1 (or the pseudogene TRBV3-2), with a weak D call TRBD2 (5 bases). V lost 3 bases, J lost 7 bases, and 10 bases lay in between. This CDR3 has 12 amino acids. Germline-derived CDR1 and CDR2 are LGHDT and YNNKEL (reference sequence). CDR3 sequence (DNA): TGTGCCAGCAGCCAGGGGTCGGGGGAGCAGTACTTC. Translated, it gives CASSQGSGEQYF.

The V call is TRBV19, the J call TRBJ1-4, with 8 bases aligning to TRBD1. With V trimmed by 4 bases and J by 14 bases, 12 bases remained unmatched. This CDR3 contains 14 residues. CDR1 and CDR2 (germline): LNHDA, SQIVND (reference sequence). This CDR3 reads CASSNTGGQFLLFF. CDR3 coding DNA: TGTGCCAGTAGTAACACAGGGGGACAATTTCTCCTGTTTTTT. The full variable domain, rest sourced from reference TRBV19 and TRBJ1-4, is DGGITQSPKYLFRKEGQNVTLSCEQNLNHDAMYWYRQDPGQGLRLIYYSQIVNDFQKGDIAEGYSVSREKKESFPLTVTSAQKNPTAFYLCASSNTGGQFLLFFGSGTQLSVL.

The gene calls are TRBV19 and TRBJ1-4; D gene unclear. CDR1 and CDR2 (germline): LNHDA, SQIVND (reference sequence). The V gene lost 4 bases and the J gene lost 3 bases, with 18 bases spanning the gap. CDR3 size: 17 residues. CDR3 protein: CASSRRAPGVSNEKLFF. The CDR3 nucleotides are TGTGCCAGTAGTAGGAGGGCCCCCGGGGTGTCTAATGAAAAACTGTTTTTT.

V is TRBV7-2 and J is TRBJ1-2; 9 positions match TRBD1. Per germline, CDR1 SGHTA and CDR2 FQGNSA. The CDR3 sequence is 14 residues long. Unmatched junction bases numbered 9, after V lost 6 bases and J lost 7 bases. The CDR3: CASRPRTGGRGYTF. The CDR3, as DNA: TGTGCCAGCAGACCGCGAACAGGGGGCCGTGGCTACACCTTC.

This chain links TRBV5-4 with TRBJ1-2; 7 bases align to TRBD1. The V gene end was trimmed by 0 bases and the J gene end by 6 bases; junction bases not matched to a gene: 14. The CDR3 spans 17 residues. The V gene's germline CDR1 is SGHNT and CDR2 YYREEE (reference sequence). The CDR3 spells CASSLGTGALRLNGYTF. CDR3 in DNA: TGTGCCAGCAGCTTGGGTACAGGGGCGCTTAGGCTTAATGGCTACACCTTC. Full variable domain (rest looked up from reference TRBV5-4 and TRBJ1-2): ETGVTQSPTHLIKTRGQQVTLRCSSQSGHNTVSWYQQALGQGPQFIFQYYREEENGRGNFPPRFSGLQFPNYSSELNVNALELDDSALYLCASSLGTGALRLNGYTFGSGTRLTVV.

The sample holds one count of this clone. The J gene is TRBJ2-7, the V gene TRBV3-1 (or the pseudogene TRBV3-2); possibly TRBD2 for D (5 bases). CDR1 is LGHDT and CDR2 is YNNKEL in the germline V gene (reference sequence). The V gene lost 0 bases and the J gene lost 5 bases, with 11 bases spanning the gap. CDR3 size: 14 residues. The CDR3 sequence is CASSQDTGVHEQYF. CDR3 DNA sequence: TGTGCCAGCAGCCAAGATACCGGGGTCCACGAGCAGTACTTC.

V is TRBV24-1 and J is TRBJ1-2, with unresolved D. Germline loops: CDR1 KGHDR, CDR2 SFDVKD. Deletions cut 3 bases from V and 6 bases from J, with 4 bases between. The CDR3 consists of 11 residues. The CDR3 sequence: CATSDQNGYTF. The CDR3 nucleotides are TGTGCCACCAGTGATCAGAATGGCTACACCTTC.

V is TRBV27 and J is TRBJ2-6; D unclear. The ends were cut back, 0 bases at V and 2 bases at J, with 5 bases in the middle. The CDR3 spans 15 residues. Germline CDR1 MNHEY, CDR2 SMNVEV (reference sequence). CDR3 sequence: CASSLSGPGANVLTF. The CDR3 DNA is TGTGCCAGCAGTTTATCTGGCCCTGGGGCCAACGTCCTGACTTTC.

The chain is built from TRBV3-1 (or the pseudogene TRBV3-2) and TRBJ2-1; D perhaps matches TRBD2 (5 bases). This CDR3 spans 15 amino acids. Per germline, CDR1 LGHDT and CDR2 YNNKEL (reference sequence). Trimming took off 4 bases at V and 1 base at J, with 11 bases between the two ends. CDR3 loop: CASSPSGISYNEQFF. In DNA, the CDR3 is TGTGCCAGCAGCCCCTCGGGGATATCCTACAATGAGCAGTTCTTC.

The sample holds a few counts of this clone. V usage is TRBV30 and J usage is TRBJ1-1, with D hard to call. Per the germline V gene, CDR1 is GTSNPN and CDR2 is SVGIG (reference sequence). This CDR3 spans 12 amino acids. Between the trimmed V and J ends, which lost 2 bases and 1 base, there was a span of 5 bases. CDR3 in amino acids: CAWSLKNTEAFF. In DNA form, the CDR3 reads TGTGCCTGGAGTCTTAAGAACACTGAAGCTTTCTTT.

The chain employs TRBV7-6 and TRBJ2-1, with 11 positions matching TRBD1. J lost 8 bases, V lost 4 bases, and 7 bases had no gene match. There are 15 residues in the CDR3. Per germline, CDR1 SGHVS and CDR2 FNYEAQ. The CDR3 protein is CASSSGQGAGDEQFF. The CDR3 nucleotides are TGTGCCAGCAGCTCAGGACAGGGGGCTGGGGATGAGCAGTTCTTC.

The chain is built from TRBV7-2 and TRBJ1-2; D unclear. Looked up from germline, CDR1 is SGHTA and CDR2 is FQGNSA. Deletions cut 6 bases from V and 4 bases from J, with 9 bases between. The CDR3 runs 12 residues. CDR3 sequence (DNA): TGTGCCAGCAGTCAGAGACTCTATGGCTACACCTTC. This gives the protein CASSQRLYGYTF.

CDR3: CASSLKRYNEQFF. The CDR3 DNA reads TGTGCCAGCAGTTTAAAGAGGTATAATGAGCAGTTCTTC. The rearrangement joins TRBV12-3 or TRBV12-4 to TRBJ2-1; D not certain. Trimming left V 2 bases short and J 7 bases short, with 9 bases between. The CDR3 spans 13 residues.

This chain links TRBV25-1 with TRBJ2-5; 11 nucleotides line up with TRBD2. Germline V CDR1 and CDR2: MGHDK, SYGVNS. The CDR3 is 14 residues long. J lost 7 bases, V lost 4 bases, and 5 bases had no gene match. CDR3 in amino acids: CASSVAGGPGTQYF. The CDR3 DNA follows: TGTGCCAGCAGTGTAGCGGGGGGGCCTGGGACCCAGTACTTC. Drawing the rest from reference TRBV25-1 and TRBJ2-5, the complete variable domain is EADIYQTPRYLVIGTGKKITLECSQTMGHDKMYWYQQDPGMELHLIHYSYGVNSTEKGDLSSESTVSRIRTEHFPLTLESARPSHTSQYLCASSVAGGPGTQYFGPGTRLLVL.

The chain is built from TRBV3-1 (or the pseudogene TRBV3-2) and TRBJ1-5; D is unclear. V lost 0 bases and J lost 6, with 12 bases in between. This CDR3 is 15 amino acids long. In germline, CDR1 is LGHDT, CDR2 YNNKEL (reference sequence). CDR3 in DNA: TGTGCCAGCAGCCAAGAAGGAGGCGTGGGTCAGCCCCAGCATTTT. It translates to CASSQEGGVGQPQHF.

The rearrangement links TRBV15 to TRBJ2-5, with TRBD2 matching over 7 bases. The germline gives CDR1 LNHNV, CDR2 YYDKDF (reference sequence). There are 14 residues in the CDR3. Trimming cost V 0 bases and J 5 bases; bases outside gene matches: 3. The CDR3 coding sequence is TGTGCCACCAGCAGAGATTGGGAGGGGGAGACCCAGTACTTC. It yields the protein CATSRDWEGETQYF.

The CDR3 protein is CASSESGTEISSYNEQFF. CDR3 nucleotides: TGTGCCAGCAGCGAATCCGGGACAGAGATAAGCTCCTACAATGAGCAGTTCTTC. The chain uses TRBV9 and TRBJ2-1; 7 bases map to TRBD1. The germline CDR1 and CDR2 sequences are SGDLS and YYNGEE. The CDR3 totals 18 residues. The junction had 12 bases not matched to a gene; V was cut back by 3 bases and J by 0 bases.

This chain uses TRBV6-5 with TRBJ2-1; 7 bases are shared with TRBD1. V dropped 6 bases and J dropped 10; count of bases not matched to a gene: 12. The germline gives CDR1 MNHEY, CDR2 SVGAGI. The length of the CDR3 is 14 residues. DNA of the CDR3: TGTGCCAGCAGATCGGGACAGCCACTTGGGGAGCAGTTCTTC. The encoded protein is CASRSGQPLGEQFF.

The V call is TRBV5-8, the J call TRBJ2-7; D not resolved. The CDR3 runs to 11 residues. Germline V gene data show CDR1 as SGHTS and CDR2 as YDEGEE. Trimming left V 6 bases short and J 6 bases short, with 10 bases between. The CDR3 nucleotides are TGTGCCAGCATTAAGGAGACCGAGCAGTACTTC. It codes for CASIKETEQYF.

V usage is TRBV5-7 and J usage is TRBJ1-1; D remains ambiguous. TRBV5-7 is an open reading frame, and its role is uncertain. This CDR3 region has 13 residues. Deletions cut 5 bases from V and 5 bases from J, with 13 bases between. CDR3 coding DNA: TGTGCCAGCAGGAGGGCCCTAGATACTGAAGCTTTCTTT. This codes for CASRRALDTEAFF.

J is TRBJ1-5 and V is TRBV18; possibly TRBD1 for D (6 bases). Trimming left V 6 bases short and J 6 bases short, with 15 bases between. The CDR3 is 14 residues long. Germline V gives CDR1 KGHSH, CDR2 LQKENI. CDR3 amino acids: CASSPTGPSQPQHF. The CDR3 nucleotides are TGTGCCAGCTCCCCGACAGGCCCTAGTCAGCCCCAGCATTTT.

The CDR3 nucleotides are TGTGCCAGCAGCAAAGCTGGCAGGGATGAAAAACTGTTTTTT. The encoded protein is CASSKAGRDEKLFF. The chain uses TRBV21-1 and TRBJ1-4; whether TRBD1, the table's D call, matches the DNA was not checked. TRBV21-1 is a recognized pseudogene. The CDR3 contains 14 residues.

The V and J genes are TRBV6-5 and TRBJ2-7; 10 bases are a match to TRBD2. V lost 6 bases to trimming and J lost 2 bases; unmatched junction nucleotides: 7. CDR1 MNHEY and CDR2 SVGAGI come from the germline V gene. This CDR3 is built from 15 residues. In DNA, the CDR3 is TGTGCCAGCAGACCTAGCGGGGGTTCTGCCTACGAGCAGTACTTC. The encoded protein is CASRPSGGSAYEQYF.

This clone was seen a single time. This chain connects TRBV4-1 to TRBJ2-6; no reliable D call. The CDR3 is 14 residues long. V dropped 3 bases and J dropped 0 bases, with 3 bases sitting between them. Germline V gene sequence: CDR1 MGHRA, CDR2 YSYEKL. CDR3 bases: TGCGCCAGCAGCCAGAGCTCTGGGGCCAACGTCCTGACTTTC. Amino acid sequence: CASSQSSGANVLTF.